The clone carrying this TCR beta chain showed up just a few times. Germline CDR1 and CDR2: DFQATT and SNEGSKA (reference sequence). The CDR3 runs to 11 residues. V lost 6 bases to trimming and J lost 6 bases; unmatched junction nucleotides: 4. The sample belongs to a study of CD8 T cells in ankylosing spondylitis. Library preparation for TCR beta used quantitative 5'-RACE with molecular barcodes. Using its own MiXCR run on the 5' RACE reads, TCRdb lists one record per CDR3 protein. The sample records nearly 350,000 distinct CDR3 sequences, over 12% being singletons. This chain uses TRBV20-1 with TRBJ2-7; TRBD2 matches 8 bases. The TCR originated in a male donor with ankylosing spondylitis or in good health (not recorded which). What was sequenced was blood, either unsorted or a sorted T cell fraction (not recorded which). The CDR3 DNA sequence: TGCAGTGCCGACACTAGCGGCGAGCAGTACTTC. Translated: CSADTSGEQYF.